Shown below are 28 T cell receptor beta chains from a single sample sequenced in a study of blood T cells in healthy people across ages. A second PCR of 7 to 11 cycles used a sample-barcoded 5' primer and a J-beta primer mix. TCRdb re-called the 5' RACE reads through MiXCR, storing one row per CDR3 protein. The sample has 1.5 million to 2 million distinct CDR3 sequences; 25% to 30% are singletons. The sequenced material came from blood. These receptors originate from a woman in her twenties or thirties in good health.

The CDR3 coding sequence is TGTGCCAGCAGCGTAGAAGACCGAAGAAACAATGAGCAGTTCTTC. Translated: CASSVEDRRNNEQFF. This chain uses TRBV9 with TRBJ2-1; D not resolved. The length of the CDR3 is 15 residues. The V and J ends lost 0 bases and 5 bases respectively, with 12 bases between them. Germline-derived CDR1 and CDR2 are SGDLS and YYNGEE.

This clonotype was observed once. The junction departs from germline at one end; a sequencing error may be responsible. The chain has TRBV12-3 or TRBV12-4 and TRBJ1-1, with 7 bases that match TRBD1. The CDR3 has 15 residues. The CDR3 DNA is TGTGCCAGCAGTCCCTCCAAGCAGGGGGGCACTGAAGCTTGCTTT. Translation gives CASSPSKQGGTEACF.

The table lists this clonotype with a count of one. This rearrangement joins TRBV3-1 to TRBJ1-4; D unclear. The V gene's germline CDR1 is LGHDT and CDR2 YNNKEL (reference sequence). Trimming pared 0 bases from V and 5 bases from J, leaving 4 bases between. CDR3 length: 13 residues. The CDR3 loop reads CASSQERNEKLFF. Here the CDR3 DNA reads TGTGCCAGCAGCCAAGAGAGGAATGAAAAACTGTTTTTT.

This sequence joins TRBV25-1 and TRBJ2-5; the D gene is possibly TRBD1 (6 bases). The CDR3 has 13 amino acids. The ends were cut back, 7 bases at V and 2 bases at J, with 11 bases in the middle. The germline V gene encodes CDR1 MGHDK and CDR2 SYGVNS. The CDR3: CASTSGQQETQYF. CDR3 nucleotide sequence: TGTGCCAGCACCTCTGGACAGCAAGAGACCCAGTACTTC.

This clonotype came up many times. The chain links TRBV7-3 to TRBJ2-5, with D possibly matching TRBD2 (6 bases). Looked up from germline, CDR1 is SGHTA and CDR2 is FQGTGA. CDR3 length: 14 residues. V was trimmed by 5 bases and J by 2 bases, leaving 12 bases between them. In DNA, the CDR3 is TGTGCCAGCAGCCCGAACGCGGGGCAAGAGACCCAGTACTTC. As protein: CASSPNAGQETQYF.

This clonotype was observed once. The chain recombines TRBV18 with TRBJ1-1, with a possible D match to TRBD1 (5 bases). The ends were cut back, 11 bases at V and 4 bases at J, with 17 bases in the middle. The CDR3 length is 13 residues. Germline V CDR1 and CDR2: KGHSH, LQKENI. The CDR3 spells CASQIAGTTEAFF. The CDR3 bases are TGTGCCTCCCAAATCGCAGGGACCACTGAAGCTTTCTTT.

This clonotype was observed a handful of times. A read error may be the cause here, since a much bigger clone is one base away. The chain recombines TRBV4-3 with TRBJ2-5; 11 positions match TRBD2. Per the germline V gene, CDR1 is LGHNA and CDR2 is YSLEER. J was trimmed by 11 bases and V by 3 bases; bases with no gene match: 11. This CDR3 has 15 residues. This CDR3 is CASSQSTSGSYGQYF. CDR3 nucleotides: TGCGCCAGCAGCCAGTCAACTAGCGGGAGCTACGGGCAGTACTTC.

This clonotype has more than one count but fewer than ten. The chain couples TRBV7-2 to TRBJ2-3; D not resolved. The germline gives CDR1 SGHTA, CDR2 FQGNSA. The CDR3 is 16 residues long. Trimming stripped 4 bases from V and 3 bases from J, with 17 bases between. The chain's CDR3 is CASSSRLGWGTDTQYF. The DNA of the CDR3 is TGTGCCAGCAGCTCCCGTTTGGGGTGGGGTACAGATACGCAGTATTTT.

This clonotype occurred many times. The gene calls are TRBV7-3 and TRBJ2-1, with 10 bases identical to TRBD2. Germline-derived CDR1 and CDR2 are SGHTA and FQGTGA. The CDR3 is 17 amino acids. Losses at the gene ends were 5 bases for V and 3 bases for J; bases not matched to a gene: 10. This chain's CDR3 is CASSPTGPSGGYNEQFF. The DNA of the CDR3 is TGTGCCAGCAGCCCGACAGGGCCTAGCGGGGGCTACAATGAGCAGTTCTTC.

V is TRBV5-4 and J is TRBJ2-5, with TRBD2 identical over 9 bases. Germline V gene sequence: CDR1 SGHNT, CDR2 YYREEE (reference sequence). CDR3 length: 14 residues. With 5 bases clipped from V and 2 bases from J, the junction kept 4 bases outside the gene matches. CDR3 sequence reads: CASRGGGAQETQYF. The CDR3 DNA sequence: TGTGCCAGCAGAGGCGGGGGGGCACAAGAGACCCAGTACTTC.

The gene calls are TRBV5-1 and TRBJ2-1; D is ambiguous. This CDR3 has 14 residues. Trimming removed 0 bases from V and 13 bases from J, with 17 bases in between. Germline CDR1 SGHRS, CDR2 YFSETQ. CDR3 in amino acids: CASSLEVFPETQFF. CDR3 sequence (DNA): TGCGCCAGCAGCTTGGAGGTGTTTCCGGAGACCCAGTTCTTC.

This sequence joins TRBV5-4 and TRBJ2-1; 10 bases line up with TRBD2. The germline V gene encodes CDR1 SGHNT and CDR2 YYREEE (reference sequence). Trimming took 0 bases from V and 8 from J; bases not matched to a gene: 5. This CDR3 comprises 15 residues. This CDR3 is CASSLASGSGDEQFF. The CDR3 nucleotides read TGTGCCAGCAGCTTGGCTAGCGGGAGTGGGGATGAGCAGTTCTTC.

This clonotype was detected once. V usage is TRBV12-3 or TRBV12-4 and J usage is TRBJ2-2, with a weak D call TRBD1 (5 bases). CDR3 length equals 15 residues. Trimming removed 6 bases at V and 0 bases at J, with 11 bases between. The CDR3 nucleotides are TGTGCCAGCAGAGCACAGGAAACGAACACCGGGGAGCTGTTTTTT. Encoded protein: CASRAQETNTGELFF.

In the case of this clonotype: A single base separates this from a much larger clone, so it may be a read error. This rearrangement joins TRBV20-1 to TRBJ1-4, with unresolved D. The CDR3 sequence is 12 residues long. Germline assignment: CDR1 DFQATT and CDR2 SNEGSKA (reference sequence). CDR3 in DNA: TGCAGTGCTAGTTCCGGGGAAGAAAAACGGTTTTTT. Translating it yields CSASSGEEKRFF.

This clonotype was observed many times. The chain is built from TRBV27 and TRBJ2-1; TRBD1 agrees at 10 bases. V dropped 5 bases and J dropped 6; count of bases not matched to a gene: 7. Looked up from germline, CDR1 is MNHEY and CDR2 is SMNVEV (reference sequence). The CDR3 extends over 15 amino acids. DNA of the CDR3: TGTGCCAGCAGTCCAACCTGGACAGGGGGCAATGAGCAGTTCTTC. This sequence encodes CASSPTWTGGNEQFF.

This clonotype was seen more than once but under ten times. This sequence joins TRBV5-1 and TRBJ2-7, with D possibly being TRBD1 or TRBD2 (5 bases each). Looked up from germline, CDR1 is SGHRS and CDR2 is YFSETQ. Trimming pared 5 bases from V and 3 bases from J, leaving 15 bases between. This CDR3 has 14 residues. The CDR3 is CASSRDGDYYEQYF. DNA of the CDR3: TGCGCCAGCAGTCGGGACGGGGATTACTACGAGCAGTACTTC.

This CDR3 is CSATGSRSEAFF. Here the CDR3 DNA reads TGCAGTGCTACCGGGTCGAGGTCTGAAGCTTTCTTT. This chain joins TRBV20-1 and TRBJ1-1; D is unclear. Trimming removed 4 bases from V and 6 bases from J, with 12 bases in between. Germline CDR1 is DFQATT and CDR2 is SNEGSKA (reference sequence). The length of the CDR3 is 12 residues.

This chain uses TRBV10-3 with TRBJ1-5; the D gene is possibly TRBD1 (5 bases). CDR3 length: 14 residues. The V end lost 2 bases, the J end lost 3 bases, and 8 bases lay between the germline ends. The V gene's germline CDR1 is ENHRY and CDR2 SYGVKD. Here the CDR3 DNA reads TGTGCCATCAGTGAGGAAGGGGCCAATCAGCCCCAGCATTTT. Translated: CAISEEGANQPQHF.

This rearrangement joins TRBV12-3 or TRBV12-4 to TRBJ2-1, with D hard to call. The length of the CDR3 is 12 residues. The V end lost 2 bases, the J end lost 5 bases, and 4 bases lay between the germline ends. CDR3 coding DNA: TGTGCCAGCAGTTTAATGGACAATGAGCAGTTCTTC. As protein: CASSLMDNEQFF.

This clonotype has just a few counts. The CDR3 loop is CASSLEGQGEQFF. CDR3 coding DNA: TGTGCCAGCAGCTTGGAGGGACAAGGTGAGCAGTTCTTC. V and J are TRBV11-3 and TRBJ2-1; D is perhaps TRBD1 or TRBD2 (6 bases each). The CDR3 contains 13 residues. Germline CDR1 is SGHNT and CDR2 is YENEEA. V gave up 3 bases and J gave up 9 bases, with 12 bases separating them.

This clonotype was seen only a few times. This chain connects TRBV6-5 to TRBJ2-2, with 9 bases matching TRBD1. In germline, CDR1 is MNHEY, CDR2 SVGAGI. The ends lost 6 bases at V and 1 base at J; junction bases unmatched: 6. The CDR3 is 16 amino acids. CDR3 nucleotides: TGTGCCAGCAGGGGCAGGGGACAGGGGAACACCGGGGAGCTGTTTTTT. Its translation is CASRGRGQGNTGELFF.

This clonotype was picked up a small number of times. The rearrangement uses TRBV5-4 and TRBJ2-7; 8 bases align to TRBD2. The CDR3 contains 16 residues. Trimming removed 2 bases from V and 3 bases from J; junction bases left unmatched: 10. The germline V gene encodes CDR1 SGHNT and CDR2 YYREEE (reference sequence). CDR3 region: CASSFQVGSGGYEQYF. DNA for the CDR3: TGTGCCAGCAGCTTTCAGGTCGGAAGCGGGGGCTACGAGCAGTACTTC.

This clonotype has a count of ten or more. This chain links TRBV5-1 with TRBJ2-1; 7 positions agree with TRBD2. V trimming: 4 bases; J trimming: 7 bases; junction bases outside the gene matches: 8. Looked up from germline, CDR1 is SGHRS and CDR2 is YFSETQ. The CDR3 has 14 residues. The CDR3 reads CASSGLGGGNEQFF. CDR3 coding DNA: TGCGCCAGCAGCGGACTGGGGGGAGGGAATGAGCAGTTCTTC.

The V call is TRBV2, the J call TRBJ1-1; D is undetermined. Germline V gene sequence: CDR1 SNHLY, CDR2 FYNNEI. The CDR3 sequence is 13 residues long. V was clipped by 2 bases and J by 5 bases, with 9 bases between them. This CDR3 is CASSESSGTEAFF. CDR3 in DNA: TGTGCCAGCAGTGAAAGTTCAGGAACTGAAGCTTTCTTT.

The sample holds a few counts of this clonotype. This chain connects TRBV27 to TRBJ2-6; possibly TRBD1 or TRBD2 for D (5 bases each). This CDR3 has 15 residues. Per germline, CDR1 MNHEY and CDR2 SMNVEV (reference sequence). V was pared by 4 bases and J by 2 bases, with 9 bases between. For the CDR3, the DNA is TGTGCCAGCAGTTACTGGGGGACTGGGGCCAACGTCCTGACTTTC. It specifies CASSYWGTGANVLTF.

This clonotype appeared a few times. CDR3 residues: CASNRVGSNQPQHF. As DNA, the CDR3 is TGTGCCAGCAACAGGGTAGGGAGCAATCAGCCCCAGCATTTT. V and J are TRBV6-1 and TRBJ1-5; TRBD1 might be the D (6 bases). Germline V gene lookup returns CDR1 MNHNS and CDR2 SASEGT. This CDR3 has 14 residues. Trimming left V 7 bases short and J 1 base short, with 11 bases between.

V usage is TRBV2 and J usage is TRBJ2-7; D possibly matches TRBD1 or TRBD2 (5 bases each). Germline loops: CDR1 SNHLY, CDR2 FYNNEI. The CDR3 runs to 13 residues. The ends were cut back, 6 bases at V and 6 bases at J, with 15 bases in the middle. The CDR3 coding sequence is TGTGCCAGCAGGCAAGATTGGGGGACCGAGCAGTACTTC. Residues: CASRQDWGTEQYF.

V usage is TRBV12-5 and J usage is TRBJ2-7; TRBD2 agrees at 9 bases. Trimming cost V 5 bases and J 6 bases; bases outside gene matches: 8. CDR3 length: 14 residues. In germline, CDR1 is LGHNT, CDR2 FRNRAP. CDR3 DNA sequence: TGTGCTAGTGGTCCGGGGACTAGCCCTGCCGAGCAGTACTTC. Its translation: CASGPGTSPAEQYF.